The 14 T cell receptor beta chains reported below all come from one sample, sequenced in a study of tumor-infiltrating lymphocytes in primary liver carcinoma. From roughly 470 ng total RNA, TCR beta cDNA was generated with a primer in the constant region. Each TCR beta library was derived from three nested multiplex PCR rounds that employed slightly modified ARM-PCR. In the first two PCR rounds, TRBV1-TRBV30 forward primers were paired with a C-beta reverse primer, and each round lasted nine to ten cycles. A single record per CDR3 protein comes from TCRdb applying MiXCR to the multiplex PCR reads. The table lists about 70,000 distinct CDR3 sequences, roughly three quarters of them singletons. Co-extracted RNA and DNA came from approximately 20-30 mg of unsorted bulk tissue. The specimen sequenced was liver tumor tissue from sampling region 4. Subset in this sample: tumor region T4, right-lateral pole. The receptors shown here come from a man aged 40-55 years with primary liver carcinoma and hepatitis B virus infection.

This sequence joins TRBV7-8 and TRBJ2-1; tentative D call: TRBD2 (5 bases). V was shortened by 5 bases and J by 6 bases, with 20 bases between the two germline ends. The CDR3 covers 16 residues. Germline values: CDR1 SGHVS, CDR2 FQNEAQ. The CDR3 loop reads CASSQGLKSLGNEQFF. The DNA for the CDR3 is TGTGCCAGCAGCCAAGGACTGAAATCGTTGGGCAATGAGCAGTTCTTC.

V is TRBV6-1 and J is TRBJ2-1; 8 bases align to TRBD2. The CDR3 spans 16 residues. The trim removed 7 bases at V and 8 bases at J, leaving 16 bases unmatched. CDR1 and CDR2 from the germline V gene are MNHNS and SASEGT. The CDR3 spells CASNAHSTGGGDEQFF. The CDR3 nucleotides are TGTGCCAGCAATGCCCACTCCACCGGGGGGGGCGATGAGCAGTTCTTC.

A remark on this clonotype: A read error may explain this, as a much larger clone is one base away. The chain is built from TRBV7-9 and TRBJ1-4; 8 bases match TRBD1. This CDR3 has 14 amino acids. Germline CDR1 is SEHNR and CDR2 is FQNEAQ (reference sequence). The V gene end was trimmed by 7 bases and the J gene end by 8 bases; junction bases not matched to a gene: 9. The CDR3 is CASIPPDREEKLFF. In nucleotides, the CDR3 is TGTGCCAGCATCCCTCCGGACAGGGAAGAAAAACTGTTTTTT.

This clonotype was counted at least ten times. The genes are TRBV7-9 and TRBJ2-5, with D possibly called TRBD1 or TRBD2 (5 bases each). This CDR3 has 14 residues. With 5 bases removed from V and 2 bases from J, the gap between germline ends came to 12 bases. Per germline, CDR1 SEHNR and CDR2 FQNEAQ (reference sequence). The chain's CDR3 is CASSTRDPQETQYF. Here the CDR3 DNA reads TGTGCCAGCAGCACCCGGGACCCGCAAGAGACCCAGTACTTC.

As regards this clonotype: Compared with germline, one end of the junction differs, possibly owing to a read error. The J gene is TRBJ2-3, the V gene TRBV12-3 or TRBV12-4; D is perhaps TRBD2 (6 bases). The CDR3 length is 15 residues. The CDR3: CANSITSGRTDTQYF. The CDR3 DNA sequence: TGTGCCAACAGTATTACTAGTGGGAGGACAGATACGCAGTATTTT.

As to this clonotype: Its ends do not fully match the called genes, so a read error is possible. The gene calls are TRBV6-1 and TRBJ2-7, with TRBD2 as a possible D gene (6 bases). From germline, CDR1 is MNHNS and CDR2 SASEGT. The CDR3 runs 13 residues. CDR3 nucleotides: TGTGCCACCCAACACGGGAGCTCCTACAAGCAGTACTTC. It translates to CATQHGSSYKQYF.

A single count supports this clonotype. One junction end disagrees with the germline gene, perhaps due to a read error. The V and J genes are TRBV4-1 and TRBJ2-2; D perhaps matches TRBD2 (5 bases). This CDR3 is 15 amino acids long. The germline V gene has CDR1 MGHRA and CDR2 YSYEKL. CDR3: CACSHDKQNTGKLFF. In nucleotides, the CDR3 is TGCGCCTGCAGCCACGATAAACAAAACACCGGGAAGCTGTTTTTT.

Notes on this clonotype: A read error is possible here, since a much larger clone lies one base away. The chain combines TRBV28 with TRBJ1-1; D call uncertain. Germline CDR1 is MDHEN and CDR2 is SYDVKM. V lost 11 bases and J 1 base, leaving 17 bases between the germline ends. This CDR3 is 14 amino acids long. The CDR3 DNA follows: TGTGCCGTATTGACATCGGATGCGAACACTGAAGCTTTCTTT. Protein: CAVLTSDANTEAFF. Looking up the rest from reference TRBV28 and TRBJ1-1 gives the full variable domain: DVKVTQSSRYLVKRTGEKVFLECVQDMDHENMFWYRQDPGLGLRLIYFSYDVKMKEKGDIPEGYSVSREKKERFSLILESASTNQTSMYLCAVLTSDANTEAFFGQGTRLTVV.

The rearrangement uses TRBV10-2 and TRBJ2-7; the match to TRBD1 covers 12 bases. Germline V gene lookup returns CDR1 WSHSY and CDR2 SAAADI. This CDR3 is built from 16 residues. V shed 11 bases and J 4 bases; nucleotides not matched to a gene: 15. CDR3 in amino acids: CAGLPGQGAKGYEQYF. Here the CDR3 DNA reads TGCGCCGGTTTGCCGGGACAGGGGGCTAAGGGGTACGAGCAGTACTTC.

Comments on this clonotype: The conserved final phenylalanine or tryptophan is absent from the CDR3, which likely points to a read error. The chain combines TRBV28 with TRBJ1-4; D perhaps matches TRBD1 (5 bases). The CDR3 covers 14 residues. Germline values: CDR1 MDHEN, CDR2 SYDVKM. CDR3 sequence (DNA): TGTGCCAGCATTTTTCCCGGGGGTAATGAAAATCTGTTTTTA. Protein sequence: CASIFPGGNENLFL.

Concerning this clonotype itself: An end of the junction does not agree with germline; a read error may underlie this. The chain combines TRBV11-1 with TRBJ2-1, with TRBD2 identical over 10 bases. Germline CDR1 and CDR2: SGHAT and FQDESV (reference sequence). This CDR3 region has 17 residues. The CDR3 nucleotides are TGTGCGAGCAGCCTGGGACTAGCGAGAGAAGTTGACAACAAGCAGTTCTTC. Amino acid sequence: CASSLGLAREVDNKQFF. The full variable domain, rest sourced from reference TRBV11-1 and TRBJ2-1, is EAEVAQSPRYKITEKSQAVAFWCDPISGHATLYWYRQILGQGPELLVQFQDESVVDDSQLPKDRFSAERLKGVDSTLKIQPAELGDSAMYLCASSLGLAREVDNKQFFGPGTRLTVL.

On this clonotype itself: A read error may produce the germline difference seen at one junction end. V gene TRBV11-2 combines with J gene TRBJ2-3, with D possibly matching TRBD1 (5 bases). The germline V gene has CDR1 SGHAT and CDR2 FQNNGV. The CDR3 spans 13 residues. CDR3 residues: CVSRKPGSNTQYF. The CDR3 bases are TGTGTCAGCAGAAAACCAGGGTCGAATACGCAGTATTTT. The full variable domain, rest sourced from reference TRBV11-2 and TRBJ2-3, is EAGVAQSPRYKIIEKRQSVAFWCNPISGHATLYWYQQILGQGPKLLIQFQNNGVVDDSQLPKDRFSAERLKGVDSTLKIQPAKLEDSAVYLCVSRKPGSNTQYFGPGTRLTVL.

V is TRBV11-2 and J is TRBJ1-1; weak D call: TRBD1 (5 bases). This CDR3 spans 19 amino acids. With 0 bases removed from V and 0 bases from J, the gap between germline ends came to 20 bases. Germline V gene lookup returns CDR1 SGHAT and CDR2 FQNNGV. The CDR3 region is CASSLDWGYGIGLNTEAFF. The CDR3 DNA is TGTGCCAGCAGCTTAGACTGGGGGTATGGAATAGGCTTGAACACTGAAGCTTTCTTT.

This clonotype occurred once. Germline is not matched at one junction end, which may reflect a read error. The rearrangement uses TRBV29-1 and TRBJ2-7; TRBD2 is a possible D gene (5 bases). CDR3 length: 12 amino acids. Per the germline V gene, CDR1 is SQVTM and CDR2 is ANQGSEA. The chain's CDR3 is CCVGEGPYEQYF. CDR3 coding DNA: TGTTGCGTTGGCGAGGGCCCCTACGAGCAGTACTTC.